This T cell receptor (beta chain) derives from a study of shared clonotypes between healthy human individuals. The authors distributed each subset's genomic DNA evenly over several immunoSEQ plates. Original analysis: ImmunoSEQ junction-only sequences lacked quality scores, so their filtering differed. Clones were read by immunoSEQ multiplex PCR, and TCRdb kept only the in-frame ones, dropping some. The V and J calls and clone size come from that table; D and trimming were worked out from the DNA. The table includes over a million clones, around 78% detected once. Study observations and caveats: Generation probabilities were higher for clonotypes shared across all four sorted-subset donors than for unshared ones.

V lost 4 bases to trimming and J lost 3 bases, with 13 bases between them. Germline-derived CDR1 and CDR2 are SEHNR and FQNEAQ (reference sequence). The CDR3 is 14 amino acids. Note on this clone: As yet, its antigen is unknown.

The clonotype comes from a man aged 18 to 29 in good health. Some clones in this sample may be carry-over from other donors' samples. The V gene is TRBV7-9, the J gene TRBJ2-7; weak D call: TRBD1 (6 bases). Sequencing used memory CD4+ T cells from PBMCs. The subset: CD45RA-negative fraction. CDR3 sequence: CASSSSGARYEQYF. The CDR3 nucleotides read TGTGCCAGCAGCTCCTCAGGGGCCCGCTACGAGCAGTACTTC.